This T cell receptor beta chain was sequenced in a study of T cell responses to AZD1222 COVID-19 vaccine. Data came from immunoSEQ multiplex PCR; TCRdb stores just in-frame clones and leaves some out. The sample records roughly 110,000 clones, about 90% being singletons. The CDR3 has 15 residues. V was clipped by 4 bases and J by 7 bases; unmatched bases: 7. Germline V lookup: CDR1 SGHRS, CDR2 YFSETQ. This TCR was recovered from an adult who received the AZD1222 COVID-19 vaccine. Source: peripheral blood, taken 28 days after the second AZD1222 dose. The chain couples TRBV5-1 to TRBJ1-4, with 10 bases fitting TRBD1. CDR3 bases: TGCGCCAGCAGCCTCGGGACAGGGGAGATTGAAAAACTGTTTTTT. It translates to CASSLGTGEIEKLFF.